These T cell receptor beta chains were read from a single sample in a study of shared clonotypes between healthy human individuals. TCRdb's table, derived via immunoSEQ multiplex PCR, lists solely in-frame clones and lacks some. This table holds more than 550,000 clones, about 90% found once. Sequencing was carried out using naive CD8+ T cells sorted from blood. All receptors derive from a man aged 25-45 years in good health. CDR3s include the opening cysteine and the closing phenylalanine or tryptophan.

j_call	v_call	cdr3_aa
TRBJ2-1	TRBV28	CASREYHNEQFF
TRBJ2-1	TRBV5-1	CASRELGTGYFNEQFF
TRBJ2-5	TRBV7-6	CASSLSGGLAFQETQYF
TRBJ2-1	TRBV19	CASTTRWNEQFF
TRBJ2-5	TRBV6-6	CASTLGGLEETQYF
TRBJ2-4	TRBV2	CASSEAQGGWASGSRVKNIQYF
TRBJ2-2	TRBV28	CASSLFRAGELFF
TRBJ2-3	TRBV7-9	CASSLWGASGTDTQYF
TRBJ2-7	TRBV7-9	CASSPGDSYEQYF
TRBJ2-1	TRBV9	CASSVALSANEQFF
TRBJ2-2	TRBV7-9	CASSVTVATGELFF
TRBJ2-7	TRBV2	CASSEEQGARYEQYF
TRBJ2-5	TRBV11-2	CASSPHPDRREETQYF
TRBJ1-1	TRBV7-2	CASSSGLLGLKNTEAFF
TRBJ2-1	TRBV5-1	CASSLIEERGGVYNEQFF
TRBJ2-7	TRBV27	CASSSGVSYEQYF
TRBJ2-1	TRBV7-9	CASSYRPNEQFF
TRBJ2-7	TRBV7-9	CASSLVVSWYEQYF
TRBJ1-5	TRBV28	CASLGALRGNQPQHF
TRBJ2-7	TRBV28	CASSLLAGSYEQYF
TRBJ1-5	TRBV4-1	CASSQGAARGRVSNQPQHF
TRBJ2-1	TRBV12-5	CASGLLEDSPYNEQFF
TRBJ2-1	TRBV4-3	CASSQDDREGGEQFF
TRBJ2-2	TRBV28	CASSLWGRWTENWNTGELFF
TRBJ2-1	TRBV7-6	CASSLAGGNNEQFF
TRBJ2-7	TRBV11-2	CASSSPGLTYEQYF
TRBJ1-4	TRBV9	CASSVSGDGTNEKLFF
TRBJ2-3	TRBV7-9	CASSQNSADTQYF
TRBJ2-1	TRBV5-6	CASRVAGAGIHEQFF
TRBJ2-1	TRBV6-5	CASSYYSGSGDNEQFF
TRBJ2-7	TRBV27	CASSLNPGTKSYEQYF
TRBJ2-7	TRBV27	CASSSYSTGNYEQYF
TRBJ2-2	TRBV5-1	CASSLSQGLITGELFF
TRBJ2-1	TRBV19	CASSIGQGARYNEQFF
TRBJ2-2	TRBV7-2	CASSLGLARNTGELFF
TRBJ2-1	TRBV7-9	CASNNGLAGGPYEQFF
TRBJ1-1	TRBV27	CASSLDSNTEAFF
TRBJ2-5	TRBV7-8	CASSLGSETQYF
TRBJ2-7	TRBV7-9	CASSMDRGNSYEQYF
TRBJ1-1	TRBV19	CASSILGTGGEAFF
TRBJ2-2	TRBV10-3	CAISDSGRDTGELFF
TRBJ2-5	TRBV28	CASSLWGREETQYF
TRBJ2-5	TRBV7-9	CASSPRGGTSSQETQYF
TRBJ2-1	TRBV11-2	CASSFGNEQFF
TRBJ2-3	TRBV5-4	CASSLDSGSSTDTQYF
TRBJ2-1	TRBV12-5	CASGGVGTGTGNEQFF
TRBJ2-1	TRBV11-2	CASRDPWENYNEQFF
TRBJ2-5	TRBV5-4	CASRGDETQYF
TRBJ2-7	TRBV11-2	CASSFRVTYEQYF